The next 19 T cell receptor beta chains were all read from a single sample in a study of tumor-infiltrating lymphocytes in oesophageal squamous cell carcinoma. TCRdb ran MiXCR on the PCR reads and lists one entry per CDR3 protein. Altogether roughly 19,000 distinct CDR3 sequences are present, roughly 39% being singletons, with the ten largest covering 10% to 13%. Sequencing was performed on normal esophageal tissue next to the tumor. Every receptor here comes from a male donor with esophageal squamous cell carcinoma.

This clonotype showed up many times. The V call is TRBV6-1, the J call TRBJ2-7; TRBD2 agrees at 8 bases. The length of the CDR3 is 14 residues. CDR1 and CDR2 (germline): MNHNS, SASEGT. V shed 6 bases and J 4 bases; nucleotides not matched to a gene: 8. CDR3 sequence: CASRDSGTSYEQYF. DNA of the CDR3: TGTGCCAGCAGAGATAGCGGGACGTCGTACGAGCAGTACTTC.

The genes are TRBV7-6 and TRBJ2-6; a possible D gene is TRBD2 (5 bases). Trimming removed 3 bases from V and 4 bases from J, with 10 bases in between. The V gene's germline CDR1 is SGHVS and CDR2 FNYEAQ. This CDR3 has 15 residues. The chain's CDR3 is CASSLGPGGANVLTF. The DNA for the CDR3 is TGTGCCAGCAGCTTGGGCCCGGGGGGGGCCAACGTCCTGACTTTC.

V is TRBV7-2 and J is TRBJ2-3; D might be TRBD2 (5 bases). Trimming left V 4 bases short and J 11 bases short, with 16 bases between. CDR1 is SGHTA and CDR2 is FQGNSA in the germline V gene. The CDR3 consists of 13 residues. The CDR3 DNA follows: TGTGCCAGCAGCTCCTGGACTTTATCAGAGCAGTATTTT. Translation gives CASSSWTLSEQYF. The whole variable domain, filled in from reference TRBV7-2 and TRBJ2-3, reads GAGVSQSPSNKVTEKGKDVELRCDPISGHTALYWYRQSLGQGLEFLIYFQGNSAPDKSGLPSDRFSAERTGGSVSTLTIQRTQQEDSAVYLCASSSWTLSEQYFGPGTRLTVL.

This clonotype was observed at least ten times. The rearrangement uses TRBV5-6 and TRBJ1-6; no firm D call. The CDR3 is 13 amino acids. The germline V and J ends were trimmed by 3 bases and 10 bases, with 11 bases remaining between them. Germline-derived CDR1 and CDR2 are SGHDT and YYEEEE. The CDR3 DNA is TGTGCCAGCAGCTCGGCGGGAGGGTCACCCCTCCACTTT. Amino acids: CASSSAGGSPLHF. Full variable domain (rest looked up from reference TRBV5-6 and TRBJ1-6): DAGVTQSPTHLIKTRGQQVTLRCSPKSGHDTVSWYQQALGQGPQFIFQYYEEEERQRGNFPDRFSGHQFPNYSSELNVNALLLGDSALYLCASSSAGGSPLHFGNGTRLTVT.

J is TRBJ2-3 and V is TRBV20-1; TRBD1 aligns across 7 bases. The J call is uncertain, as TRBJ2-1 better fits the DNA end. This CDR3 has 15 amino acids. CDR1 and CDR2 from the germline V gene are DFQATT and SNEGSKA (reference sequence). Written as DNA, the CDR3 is TGCAGTGCGCCTAAGACAGGGCGTTTCTACAATGAGCAGTTCTTC. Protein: CSAPKTGRFYNEQFF.

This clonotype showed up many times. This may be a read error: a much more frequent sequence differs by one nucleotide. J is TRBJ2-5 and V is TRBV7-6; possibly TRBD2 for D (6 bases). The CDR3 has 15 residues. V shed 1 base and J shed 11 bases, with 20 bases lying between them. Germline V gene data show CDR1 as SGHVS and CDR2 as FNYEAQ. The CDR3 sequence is CASSLDLAGNNEQYF. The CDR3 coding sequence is TGTGCCAGCAGCTTAGATCTGGCGGGGAACAATGAGCAGTACTTC.

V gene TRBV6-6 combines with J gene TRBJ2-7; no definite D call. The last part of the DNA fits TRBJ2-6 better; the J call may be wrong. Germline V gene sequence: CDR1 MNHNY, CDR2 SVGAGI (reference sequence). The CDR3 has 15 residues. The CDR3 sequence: CASSYSISGANVLTF. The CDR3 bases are TGTGCCAGCAGTTACTCGATCTCTGGGGCCAACGTCCTGACTTTC.

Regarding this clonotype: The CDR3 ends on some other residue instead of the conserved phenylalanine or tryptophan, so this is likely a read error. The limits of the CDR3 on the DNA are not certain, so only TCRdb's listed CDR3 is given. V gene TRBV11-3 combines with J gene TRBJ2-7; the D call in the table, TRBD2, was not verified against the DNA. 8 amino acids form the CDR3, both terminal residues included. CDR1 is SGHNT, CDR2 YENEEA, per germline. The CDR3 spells CASSLLIA.

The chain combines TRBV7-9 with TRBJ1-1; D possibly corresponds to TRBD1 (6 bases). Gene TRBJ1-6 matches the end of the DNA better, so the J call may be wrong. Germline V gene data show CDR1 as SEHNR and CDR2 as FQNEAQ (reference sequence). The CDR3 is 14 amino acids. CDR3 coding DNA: TGTGCCAGCAGCTACAGGGTTCGGGGGTCACCCCTCCACTTT. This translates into CASSYRVRGSPLHF.

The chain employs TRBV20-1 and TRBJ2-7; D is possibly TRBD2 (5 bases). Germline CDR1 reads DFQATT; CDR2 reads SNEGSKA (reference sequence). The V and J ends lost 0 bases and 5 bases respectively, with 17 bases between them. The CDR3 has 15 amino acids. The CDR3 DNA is TGCAGTGCTAGAGATGACCGAGGGCTGGCTGACGAGCAGTACTTC. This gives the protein CSARDDRGLADEQYF.

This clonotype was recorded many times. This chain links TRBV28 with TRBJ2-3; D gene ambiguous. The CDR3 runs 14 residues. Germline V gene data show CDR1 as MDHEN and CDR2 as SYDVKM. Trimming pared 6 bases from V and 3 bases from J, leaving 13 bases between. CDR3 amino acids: CASSTDQRTDTQYF. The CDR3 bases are TGTGCCAGCAGCACGGACCAAAGGACAGATACGCAGTATTTT.

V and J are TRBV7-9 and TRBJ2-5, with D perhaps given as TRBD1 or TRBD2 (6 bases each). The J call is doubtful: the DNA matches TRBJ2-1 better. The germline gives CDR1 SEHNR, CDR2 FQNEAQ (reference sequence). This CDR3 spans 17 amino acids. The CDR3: CASSLLRGAGSYNEQFF. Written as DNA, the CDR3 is TGTGCCAGCAGCTTACTAAGGGGGGCAGGCTCCTACAATGAGCAGTTCTTC.

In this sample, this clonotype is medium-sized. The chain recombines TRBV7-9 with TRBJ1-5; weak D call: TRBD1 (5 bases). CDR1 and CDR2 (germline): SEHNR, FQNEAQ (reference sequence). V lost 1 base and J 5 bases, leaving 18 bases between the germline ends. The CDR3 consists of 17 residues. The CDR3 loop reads CASSLGASGSPYQPQHF. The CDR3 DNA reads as TGTGCCAGCAGCTTAGGTGCATCAGGGTCCCCCTATCAGCCCCAGCATTTT.

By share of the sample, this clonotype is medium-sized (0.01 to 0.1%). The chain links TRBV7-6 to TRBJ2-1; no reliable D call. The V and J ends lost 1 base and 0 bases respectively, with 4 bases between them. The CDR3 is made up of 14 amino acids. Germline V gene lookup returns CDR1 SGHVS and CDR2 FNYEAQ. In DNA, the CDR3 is TGTGCCAGCAGCTTAGTCGGCTCCTACAATGAGCAGTTCTTC. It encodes CASSLVGSYNEQFF.

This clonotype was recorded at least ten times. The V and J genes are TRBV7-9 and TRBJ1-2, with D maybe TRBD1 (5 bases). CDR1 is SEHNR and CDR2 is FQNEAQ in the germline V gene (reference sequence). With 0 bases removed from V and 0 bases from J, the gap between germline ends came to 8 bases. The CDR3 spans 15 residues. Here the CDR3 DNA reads TGTGCCAGCAGCTTAGCGGGGGGAACTAACTATGGCTACACCTTC. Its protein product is CASSLAGGTNYGYTF.

Here the CDR3 DNA reads TGTGCCAGCAGCTCCCTCCGTTGGGACGAGCAGTACTTC. Its translation is CASSSLRWDEQYF. The rearrangement links TRBV7-4 to TRBJ2-3; no firm D call. The DNA matches TRBJ2-7 better at its end, which makes the J call doubtful. The V gene's germline CDR1 is SGHVT and CDR2 SQSDAQ. The CDR3 has 13 residues.

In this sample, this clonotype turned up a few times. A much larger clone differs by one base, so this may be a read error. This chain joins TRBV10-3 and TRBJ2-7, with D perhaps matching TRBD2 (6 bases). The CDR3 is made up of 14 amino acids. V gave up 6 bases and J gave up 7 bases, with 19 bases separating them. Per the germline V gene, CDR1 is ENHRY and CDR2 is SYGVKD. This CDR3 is CAIRIGTQVNEQYF. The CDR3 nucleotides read TGTGCCATCAGGATAGGGACTCAGGTCAATGAGCAGTACTTC.

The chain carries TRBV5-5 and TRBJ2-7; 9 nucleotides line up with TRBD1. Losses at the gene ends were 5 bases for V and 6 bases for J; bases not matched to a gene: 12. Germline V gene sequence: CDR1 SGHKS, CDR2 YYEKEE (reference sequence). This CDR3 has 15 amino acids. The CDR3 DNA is TGTGCCAGCAGTACCGAGTGGACAGGGGTCGTCGAGCAGTACTTC. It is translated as CASSTEWTGVVEQYF.

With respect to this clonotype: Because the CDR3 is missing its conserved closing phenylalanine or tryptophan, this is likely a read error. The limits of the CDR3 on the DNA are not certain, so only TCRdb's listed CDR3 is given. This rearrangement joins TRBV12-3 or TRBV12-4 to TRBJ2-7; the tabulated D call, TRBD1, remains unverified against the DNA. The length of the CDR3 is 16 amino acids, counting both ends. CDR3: CASSYIGGANVLTFGA.